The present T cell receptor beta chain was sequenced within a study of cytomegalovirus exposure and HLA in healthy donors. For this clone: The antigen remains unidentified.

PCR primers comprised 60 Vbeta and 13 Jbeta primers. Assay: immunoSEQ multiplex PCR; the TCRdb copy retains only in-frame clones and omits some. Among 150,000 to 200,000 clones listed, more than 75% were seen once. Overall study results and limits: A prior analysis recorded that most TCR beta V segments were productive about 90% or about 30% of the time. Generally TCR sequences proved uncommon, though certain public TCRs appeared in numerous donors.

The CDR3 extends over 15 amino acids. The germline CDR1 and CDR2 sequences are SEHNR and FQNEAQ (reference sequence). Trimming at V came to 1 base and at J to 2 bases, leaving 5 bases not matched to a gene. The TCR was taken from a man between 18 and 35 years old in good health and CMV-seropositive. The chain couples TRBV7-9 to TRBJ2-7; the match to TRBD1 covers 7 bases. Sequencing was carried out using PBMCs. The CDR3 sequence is CASSLVGGSAYEQYF. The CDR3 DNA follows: TGTGCCAGCAGCTTAGTAGGGGGCAGCGCCTACGAGCAGTACTTC.